This T cell receptor (beta chain) was documented in a study of molecular identifiers for immune sequencing clone quantification (dated by TCRdb to 2017 to 2018). About the investigation overall: In a replicate experiment, RNA from about 21,000 or 97,000 naive CD8 T cells was split into five aliquots, four of which were sequenced. CD8 T cells were used in a methods study to benchmark molecular-identifier clustering-based TCR repertoire sequencing (MIDCIRS) and TCR RNA copy counting.

General conclusions and limits of the study: Even against a background of some 1 million naive CD8 T cells, spiked-in Jurkat TCR RNA amounting to a single cell's worth was reported to be detectable. Modeling indicated about 3 TCR RNA copies recovered per cell, compared with 9 to 10 by digital PCR, which implies a capture efficiency of approximately 30%. The naive libraries included spiked-in Jurkat TCR RNA (about nine copies' worth), and this Jurkat TCR RNA is not part of the donor repertoire. When barcode sub-clustering was not used, chimeric consensus sequences inflated TCR diversity, with chimeras reaching as high as 47%. Highly expanded clone sizes could be underestimated because identical TCR molecules may share a barcode. In CMV-specific effector cells, clones with more than 20 RNA copies contained over 99% of molecules, whereas in naive cells such clones contained under 1% of molecules.

Libraries of naive CD8 T cells were generated from around 20,000 to 1,000,000 sorted cells, with 10%, 30% or 50% of the purified RNA used. On a BD FACSAria II, naive CD8 T cells were FACS-sorted as CD8+CD4-CCR7+CD45RA+ and collected into RLT Plus buffer. To test detection sensitivity, Jurkat RNA equal to over nine TCR copies was added to samples of about 20,000-1,100,000 naive CD8 T cells. CD8 T cells were enriched using RosetteSep CD8+ T Cell Enrichment Cocktail and Ficoll-Paque, and the enriched cells then underwent ACK red cell lysis. The library was generated by PCR. Sequencer: Illumina HiSeq 4000. Bulk TCR libraries were prepared as previously described, using TCR primers listed in Table S5. Purification of total RNA was performed with the Qiagen AllPrep DNA/RNA kit. Before any analysis, reads coming from multiple sequencing runs of the same library were combined into one pool. The authors processed their data as follows. Reads were retained only if their TCR constant sequence matched exactly, and those retained reads were trimmed to 150 nt and grouped according to their 12-nt molecular barcodes. Reads in each barcode group were sub-clustered using a 15% Levenshtein threshold, and a quality-weighted consensus sequence was built for each RNA molecule. Non-functional sequences were excluded, and lower-count sequences lying one edit away from another sequence were also excluded. On the basis of fitting two negative binomial distributions, barcode sub-clusters with fewer than 20% of the maximum read count were discarded. TCRdb passed the public sequencing reads through fastp at Q25 and MiXCR, retaining productive beta sequences. CDR3 protein duplicates are merged, each entry listing the most common genes and DNA. The V and J calls and clone size come from TCRdb's table, not from the authors' own analysis. Counted in this sample were about 640,000 distinct CDR3 sequences; about 20% of them appeared once. The top ten clonotypes cover 0.85% to 0.9% of the sample.

This clonotype was observed a handful of times. The target of this receptor is not known. One base away there is no much larger clone; base qualities are not given. Relative to germline, V is 2 bases shorter and J is 8 bases shorter, with 16 bases between their ends. CDR1 and CDR2 were assigned from the germline V gene as MNHNS and SASEGT. The CDR3 sequence holds 15 residues, the cysteine and phenylalanine included. Only the CDR3 portion is preserved as DNA: 45 bases, with reading frame beginning at the first base. Sequenced input: naive CD8+ T cells from blood, with Jurkat cell RNA spiked in. Per the publication, the cell subset or site label means: FACS-sorted CD8+CD4-CCR7+CD45RA+ naive T cells. This receptor was obtained from a human donor in good health. Some libraries in this study had Jurkat cell RNA spiked in. The sequence is built from TRBV6-1 and TRBJ2-1; no D segment can be confidently identified. The sequence in DNA is TGTGCCAGCAGTGAATCTACATCCGTGGGCGATGAGCAGTTCTTC. The encoded protein is CASSESTSVGDEQFF.